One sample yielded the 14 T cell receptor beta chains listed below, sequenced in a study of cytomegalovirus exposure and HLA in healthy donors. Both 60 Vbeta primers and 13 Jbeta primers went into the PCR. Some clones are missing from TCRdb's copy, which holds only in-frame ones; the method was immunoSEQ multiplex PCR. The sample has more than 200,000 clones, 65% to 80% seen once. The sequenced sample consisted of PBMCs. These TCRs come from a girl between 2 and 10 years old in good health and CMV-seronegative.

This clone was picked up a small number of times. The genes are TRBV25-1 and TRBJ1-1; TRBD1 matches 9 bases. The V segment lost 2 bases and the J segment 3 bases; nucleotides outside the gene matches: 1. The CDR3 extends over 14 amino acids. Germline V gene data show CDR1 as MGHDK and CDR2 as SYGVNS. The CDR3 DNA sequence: TGTGCCAGCAGTGAAGACAGGGGGGACACTGAAGCTTTCTTT. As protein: CASSEDRGDTEAFF. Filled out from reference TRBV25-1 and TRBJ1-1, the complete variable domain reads EADIYQTPRYLVIGTGKKITLECSQTMGHDKMYWYQQDPGMELHLIHYSYGVNSTEKGDLSSESTVSRIRTEHFPLTLESARPSHTSQYLCASSEDRGDTEAFFGQGTRLTVV.

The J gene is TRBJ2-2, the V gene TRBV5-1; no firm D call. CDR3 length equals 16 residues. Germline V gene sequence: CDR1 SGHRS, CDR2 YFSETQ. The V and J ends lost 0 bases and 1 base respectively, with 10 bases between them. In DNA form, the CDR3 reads TGCGCCAGCAGCTTGGCCAGTGGTCGGAACACCGGGGAGCTGTTTTTT. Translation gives CASSLASGRNTGELFF.

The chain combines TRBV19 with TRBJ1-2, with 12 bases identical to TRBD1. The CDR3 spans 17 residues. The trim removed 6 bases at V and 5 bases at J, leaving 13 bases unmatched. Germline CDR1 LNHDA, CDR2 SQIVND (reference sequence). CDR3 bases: TGTGCCAGTAGGCATGCTGGGACAGGGGGCGTTTGGTATGGCTACACCTTC. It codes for CASRHAGTGGVWYGYTF.

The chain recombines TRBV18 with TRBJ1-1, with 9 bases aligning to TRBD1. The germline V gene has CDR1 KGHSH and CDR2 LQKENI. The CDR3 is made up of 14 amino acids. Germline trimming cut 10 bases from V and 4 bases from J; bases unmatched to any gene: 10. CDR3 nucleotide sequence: TGTGCCACCAAAACAGGGGGCTTTGCCACTGAAGCTTTCTTT. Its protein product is CATKTGGFATEAFF.

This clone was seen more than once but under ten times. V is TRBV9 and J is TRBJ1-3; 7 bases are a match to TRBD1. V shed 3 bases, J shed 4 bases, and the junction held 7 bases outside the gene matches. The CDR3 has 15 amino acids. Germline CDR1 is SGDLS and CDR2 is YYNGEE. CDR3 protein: CASSDTGAVGNTIYF. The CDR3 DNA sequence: TGTGCCAGCAGCGACACAGGGGCCGTGGGAAACACCATATATTTT.

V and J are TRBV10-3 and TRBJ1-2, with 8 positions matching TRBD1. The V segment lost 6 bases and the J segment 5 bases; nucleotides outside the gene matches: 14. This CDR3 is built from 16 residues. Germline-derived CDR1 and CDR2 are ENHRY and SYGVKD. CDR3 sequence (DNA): TGTGCCATCAGGCCAACACTCAGGGGGCTTAAGTATGGCTACACCTTC. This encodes CAIRPTLRGLKYGYTF.

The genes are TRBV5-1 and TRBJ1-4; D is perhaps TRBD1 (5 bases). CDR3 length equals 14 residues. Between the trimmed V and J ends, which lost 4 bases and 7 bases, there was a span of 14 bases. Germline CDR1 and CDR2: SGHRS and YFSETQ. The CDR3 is CASSGGEGGEKLFF. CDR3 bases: TGCGCCAGCAGCGGGGGAGAGGGAGGTGAAAAACTGTTTTTT. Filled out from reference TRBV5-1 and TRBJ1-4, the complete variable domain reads KAGVTQTPRYLIKTRGQQVTLSCSPISGHRSVSWYQQTPGQGLQFLFEYFSETQRNKGNFPGRFSGRQFSNSRSEMNVSTLELGDSALYLCASSGGEGGEKLFFGSGTQLSVL.

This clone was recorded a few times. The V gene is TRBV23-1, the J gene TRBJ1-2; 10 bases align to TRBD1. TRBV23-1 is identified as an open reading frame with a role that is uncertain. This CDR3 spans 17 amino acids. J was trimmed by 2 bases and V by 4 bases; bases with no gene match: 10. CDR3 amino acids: CASSPYCADRGNYGYTF. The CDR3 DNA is TGCGCCAGCAGTCCATATTGTGCGGACAGGGGGAACTATGGCTACACCTTC.

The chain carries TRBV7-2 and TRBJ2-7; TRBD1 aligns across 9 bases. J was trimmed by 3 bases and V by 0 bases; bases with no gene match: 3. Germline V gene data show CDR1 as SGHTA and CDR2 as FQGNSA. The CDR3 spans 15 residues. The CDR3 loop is CASSLAGTGIYEQYF. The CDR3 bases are TGTGCCAGCAGCTTAGCCGGGACAGGGATCTACGAGCAGTACTTC.

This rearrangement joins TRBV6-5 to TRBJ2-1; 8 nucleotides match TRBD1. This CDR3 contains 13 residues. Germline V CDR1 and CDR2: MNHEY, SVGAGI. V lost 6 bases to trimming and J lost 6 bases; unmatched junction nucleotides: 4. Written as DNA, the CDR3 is TGTGCCAGCAGCAAAACAGGGGGCAATGAGCAGTTCTTC. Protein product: CASSKTGGNEQFF.

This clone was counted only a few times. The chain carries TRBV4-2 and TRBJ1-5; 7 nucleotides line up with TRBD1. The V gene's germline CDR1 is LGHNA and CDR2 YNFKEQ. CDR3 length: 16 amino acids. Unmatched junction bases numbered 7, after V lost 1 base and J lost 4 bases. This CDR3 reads CASSQVDEGANQPQHF. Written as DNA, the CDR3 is TGTGCCAGCAGCCAAGTTGACGAGGGGGCAAATCAGCCCCAGCATTTT.

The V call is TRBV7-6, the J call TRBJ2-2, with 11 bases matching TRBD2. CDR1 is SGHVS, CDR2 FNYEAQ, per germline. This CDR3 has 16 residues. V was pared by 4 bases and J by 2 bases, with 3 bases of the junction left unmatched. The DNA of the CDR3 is TGTGCCAGCAGCTCTCTAGCGGGGGGAAACACCGGGGAGCTGTTTTTT. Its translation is CASSSLAGGNTGELFF.

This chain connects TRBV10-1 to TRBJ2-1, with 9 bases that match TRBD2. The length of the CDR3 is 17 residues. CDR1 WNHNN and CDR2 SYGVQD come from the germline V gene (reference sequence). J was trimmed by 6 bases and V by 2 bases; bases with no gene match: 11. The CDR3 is CASSELAGGPLGNEQFF. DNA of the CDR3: TGCGCCAGCAGTGAGCTGGCGGGGGGGCCTCTCGGCAATGAGCAGTTCTTC.

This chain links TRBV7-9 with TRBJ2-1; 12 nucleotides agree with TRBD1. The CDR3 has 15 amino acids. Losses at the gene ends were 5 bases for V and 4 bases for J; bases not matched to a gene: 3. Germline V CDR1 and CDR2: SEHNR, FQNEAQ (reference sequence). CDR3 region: CASSRDRGLYNEQFF. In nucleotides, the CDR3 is TGTGCCAGCAGCCGGGACAGGGGGCTATACAATGAGCAGTTCTTC.